One T cell receptor (beta chain) is described in this entry. Its antigen is as yet unknown. The data were taken from a study of cytomegalovirus exposure and HLA in healthy donors. General study results and limits: Later analysis showed most CMV-associated TCR beta chains appearing HLA-restricted.

Per the germline V gene, CDR1 is MNHNY and CDR2 is SVGAGI (reference sequence). CDR3 size: 12 residues. Trimming removed 4 bases from V and 3 bases from J, with 6 bases in between. The primer mix had 60 Vbeta and 13 Jbeta primers. Method: immunoSEQ multiplex PCR; TCRdb's copy keeps in-frame clones and lacks some. The table includes about 180,000 clones, approximately 80% detected once. Sequenced input: PBMCs. The chain joins TRBV6-6 to TRBJ2-5; no clear D. The TCR was taken from a girl aged 5 to 17 in good health and CMV-seropositive. The CDR3 DNA reads as TGTGCCAGCAGTTCTCTTAAAGAGACCCAGTACTTC. Its protein product is CASSSLKETQYF.